This T cell receptor beta chain is drawn from a study of CD8 T cells in Susac syndrome. With random hexamers, about 0.45 to 1 ug RNA was reverse transcribed. One entry per CDR3 protein, called by TCRdb with MiXCR from the immunoSEQ multiplex PCR reads. This sample yields about 190,000 distinct CDR3 sequences, of which 85% to 95% are seen a single time; approximately 0.094% belongs to the top ten. While CD8+ and CD4+ T cells were isolated negatively, TEMRA cells were enriched by FACS. The CDR3 consists of 11 residues. Germline CDR1 reads SQVTM; CDR2 reads ANQGSEA. Trimming left V 7 bases short and J 7 bases short, with 14 bases between.

Sequencing used CD4+ T cells from PBMCs. This chain joins TRBV29-1 and TRBJ2-7; tentatively, D is TRBD2 (6 bases). This sequence originates from a human donor in good health. The CDR3 loop is CSARLVGEQYV. The CDR3 bases are TGCAGCGCTAGACTAGTTGGAGAGCAGTACGTC.